This T cell receptor beta chain was retrieved from a study of blood T cell repertoires in COVID-19. Study-wide context: From the United States, Italy and Spain came samples of acute and convalescent COVID-19. T cells, B-cell-depleted T cells, or PBMCs provided the cDNA or gDNA that served as material.

The ends were cut back, 2 bases at V and 1 base at J, with 12 bases in the middle. The CDR3 totals 15 residues. CDR1 ENHRY and CDR2 SYGVKD come from the germline V gene. As originally analysed: Counts of nucleated cells, estimated from reference gene primer amplification, were obtained. TCRdb keeps only in-frame clones here, not all; method: immunoSEQ multiplex PCR. V and J calls and clone size are those listed in that table; D and trimming were worked out from the DNA. In the table there are about 150,000 clones, less than 90% of which are singletons. The specimen sequenced was peripheral blood. The V gene is TRBV10-3, the J gene TRBJ2-7; D might be TRBD1 (6 bases). The clonotype was recovered from a woman in her 70s with acute or convalescent COVID-19. The CDR3 loop reads CAISERTASSYEQYF. The CDR3 coding sequence is TGTGCCATCAGTGAGCGGACAGCCTCGTCCTACGAGCAGTACTTC.